One and the same sample provided the 21 T cell receptor beta chains below, sequenced in a study of CD8+CD57+ T cells in acquired aplastic anemia (dated by TCRdb to 2016 to 2018). Sequencer: Illumina HiSeq 2000. TCR beta VDJ combination and CDR3 sequence profiling used genomic DNA as the template. TCRdb reprocessed the public reads (quality trimming at Q25 with fastp, clone calling with MiXCR) and kept in-frame beta chains. Records with the same CDR3 protein are collapsed into one entry carrying the most frequent genes and DNA. The table for this sample lists hundreds of thousands of distinct CDR3 sequences; around 72% of them were counted only once. Jointly, the top ten make up 3% to 5% of the sample. The sequencing input was sorted CD4+, CD8+, or CD8+CD57+ T cells (not recorded which) from PBMCs. The receptors derive from a human donor in good health, serving as a control.

For this clonotype: One junction end does not reproduce the germline sequence, and a read error may be involved. The chain joins TRBV7-2 to TRBJ1-6, with TRBD1 matching over 8 bases. The CDR3 runs 15 residues. CDR1 and CDR2 (germline): SGHTA, FQGNSA. CDR3 in amino acids: CASSWDRCDSSPHHF. The CDR3 coding sequence is TGCGCCAGCAGCTGGGACAGGTGTGATAGTTCACCGCACCACTTT.

Points on this clonotype: Relative to the germline gene, one junction end is altered; a read error may explain this. The CDR3 sequence is CASSIGAGAVVETRYF. The CDR3 nucleotides read TGTGCCAGTAGTATAGGGGCGGGGGCAGTTGTCGAGACCCGGTACTTC. The chain links TRBV19 to TRBJ2-5, with a weak D call TRBD2 (7 bases). The CDR3 runs to 16 residues. Germline assignment: CDR1 LNHDA and CDR2 SQIVND (reference sequence).

The chain is built from TRBV20-1 and TRBJ2-7, with a weak D call TRBD2 (7 bases). Trimming left V 3 bases short and J 4 bases short, with 19 bases between. Looked up from germline, CDR1 is DFQATT and CDR2 is SNEGSKA (reference sequence). This CDR3 has 15 amino acids. CDR3 sequence: CSARPGRGGVYEQYF. The CDR3 DNA reads TGCAGTGCTAGGCCGGGGAGGGGGGGCGTTTACGAGCAGTACTTC.

The V gene is TRBV20-1, the J gene TRBJ1-5, with 10 nucleotides matching TRBD1. Trimming cost V 4 bases and J 0 bases; bases outside gene matches: 12. The CDR3 runs to 18 residues. Germline V gene sequence: CDR1 DFQATT, CDR2 SNEGSKA (reference sequence). The CDR3 sequence: CSATRGRQGAHSNQPQHF. The CDR3 DNA sequence: TGCAGTGCTACACGGGGTCGACAGGGGGCGCATAGCAATCAGCCCCAGCATTTT.

As for this clonotype: A much larger clone lies one base from this, so it may be a read error. This sequence joins TRBV7-9 and TRBJ2-4, with 10 bases fitting TRBD1. After removal of 4 bases from V and 1 base from J, the junction contained 7 bases not matched to a gene. Per germline, CDR1 SEHNR and CDR2 FQNEAQ (reference sequence). There are 17 residues in the CDR3. The CDR3 spells CASSSGQGDMAKNIQYF. CDR3 nucleotides: TGTGCCAGCAGCTCCGGACAGGGGGATATGGCCAAAAACATTCAGTACTTC.

This chain uses TRBV11-2 with TRBJ2-1; 10 bases line up with TRBD1. The length of the CDR3 is 14 residues. CDR1 is SGHAT and CDR2 is FQNNGV in the germline V gene. Trimming took 9 bases from V and 6 from J; bases not matched to a gene: 8. For the CDR3, the DNA is TGTGCCAGTAGCGCCCGGACAGGGGGCAATGAGCAGTTCTTC. Translation gives CASSARTGGNEQFF.

The rearrangement joins TRBV2 to TRBJ1-4; 7 positions match TRBD1. V lost 3 bases, J lost 7 bases, and 8 bases stayed unmatched. Germline V lookup: CDR1 SNHLY, CDR2 FYNNEI. The CDR3 is 15 residues long. The CDR3 region is CASSDRQGSSEKLFF. CDR3 coding DNA: TGTGCCAGCAGTGACCGACAGGGCTCGAGTGAAAAACTGTTTTTT.

Note on this clonotype: The junction departs from the called germline gene at one end, perhaps through a read error. The V gene is TRBV7-2, the J gene TRBJ2-3; D might be TRBD1 or TRBD2, each matching 5 bases. The CDR3 length is 14 residues. Germline-derived CDR1 and CDR2 are SGHTA and FQGNSA. In DNA, the CDR3 is TGTGCCAGCAGCTTTGGGGGAGAGGGCGATAGCCAGTACTTT. This sequence encodes CASSFGGEGDSQYF.

Worth noting for this clonotype: Given the absence of the conserved phenylalanine or tryptophan at the CDR3 end, a read error is likely. No DNA is shown, since the ends of the CDR3 on it are uncertain; the CDR3 is the one TCRdb lists. The J gene is TRBJ2-7, the V gene TRBV2; TRBD1 is the table's D call and was not checked against the DNA. The CDR3 comprises 16 residues, both ends counted. CDR1 is SNHLY, CDR2 FYNNEI, per germline. The CDR3 loop reads CASRETGTYGYTFGSG.

This clonotype was seen at least ten times. The chain carries TRBV5-1 and TRBJ1-6; D uncertain. Germline CDR1 is SGHRS and CDR2 is YFSETQ. This CDR3 spans 15 amino acids. Trimming stripped 0 bases from V and 4 bases from J, with 8 bases between. DNA for the CDR3: TGCGCCAGCAGCTTGGAAGTTCCTTATAATTCACCCCTCCACTTT. Its translation is CASSLEVPYNSPLHF. The full variable domain, its missing parts supplied by reference TRBV5-1 and TRBJ1-6, is KAGVTQTPRYLIKTRGQQVTLSCSPISGHRSVSWYQQTPGQGLQFLFEYFSETQRNKGNFPGRFSGRQFSNSRSEMNVSTLELGDSALYLCASSLEVPYNSPLHFGNGTRLTVT.

The V call is TRBV20-1, the J call TRBJ1-2, with D uncertain. From germline, CDR1 is DFQATT and CDR2 SNEGSKA (reference sequence). CDR3 length: 11 residues. Trimming took 8 bases from V and 5 from J, leaving 12 bases between them. The CDR3 region has the DNA TGCAGTACCGGAGGGCCTTATGGCTACACCTTC. Translation gives CSTGGPYGYTF.

The gene calls are TRBV7-2 and TRBJ2-7; no definite D call. The CDR3 spans 13 residues. From germline, CDR1 is SGHTA and CDR2 FQGNSA. Trimming took off 1 base at V and 7 bases at J, with 11 bases between the two ends. The CDR3, as DNA: TGTGCCAGCAGCTTAGGGGCCAGGTGGGAGCAGTACTTC. It codes for CASSLGARWEQYF. The entire variable domain, with the rest obtained from reference TRBV7-2 and TRBJ2-7, is as follows: GAGVSQSPSNKVTEKGKDVELRCDPISGHTALYWYRQSLGQGLEFLIYFQGNSAPDKSGLPSDRFSAERTGGSVSTLTIQRTQQEDSAVYLCASSLGARWEQYFGPGTRLTVT.

This clonotype was recorded at least ten times. This sequence joins TRBV20-1 and TRBJ1-2; 9 bases agree with TRBD1. V was pared by 7 bases and J by 4 bases, with 13 bases of the junction left unmatched. There are 15 residues in the CDR3. The germline gives CDR1 DFQATT, CDR2 SNEGSKA (reference sequence). Written as DNA, the CDR3 is TGCAGTGTGGGGACAGGGAAATCCGGCCTCTATGGCTACACCTTC. This gives the protein CSVGTGKSGLYGYTF.

With regard to this clonotype: As the CDR3 is not closed by the conserved phenylalanine or tryptophan, this likely results from a read error. Because the CDR3's place on the DNA is in doubt, the DNA is left out and the CDR3 is given as listed by TCRdb. The chain employs TRBV9 and TRBJ1-1; the table's TRBD1 call for D was not verified on the DNA. The CDR3 has 11 amino acids, counting both end residues. CDR1 is SGDLS and CDR2 is YYNGEE in the germline V gene. Here the CDR3 reads CASSVGGGAAL.

The chain employs TRBV20-1 and TRBJ1-2; TRBD1 is a possible D gene (6 bases). V lost 4 bases to trimming and J lost 4 bases, with 16 bases between them. Germline CDR1 DFQATT, CDR2 SNEGSKA (reference sequence). The CDR3 consists of 14 residues. The CDR3 reads CSAISPGGRYGYTF. The CDR3 DNA is TGCAGTGCTATCTCACCGGGGGGGCGCTATGGCTACACCTTC.

Details on this clonotype: At one boundary the junction diverges from the germline segment, which might be a read error. The chain links TRBV11-1 to TRBJ1-2; 7 nucleotides match TRBD1. The germline gives CDR1 SGHAT, CDR2 FQDESV (reference sequence). This CDR3 is 15 amino acids long. CDR3 residues: CASSRAPGTDYGYTF. The CDR3 DNA follows: TGCGCCAGTAGCCGAGCCCCCGGGACAGACTATGGCTACACCTTC.

About this clonotype itself: Its ends do not fully match the called genes, so a read error is possible. CDR3 amino acids: CASSLEVPYNSHQHF. For the CDR3, the DNA is TGCGCCAGCAGCTTGGAAGTTCCTTATAATTCTCACCAGCACTTT. This chain links TRBV7-2 with TRBJ1-6; D remains unclear. The length of the CDR3 is 15 residues. Germline loops: CDR1 SGHTA, CDR2 FQGNSA.

About this clonotype itself: The junction does not match germline at one end; this may be a read error. The chain carries TRBV12-3 or TRBV12-4 and TRBJ2-1; TRBD2 matches at 9 bases. The CDR3 has 15 amino acids. The chain's CDR3 is CASRIGTSQYNEQSF. The CDR3 DNA follows: TGTGCCAGCAGGATCGGGACTAGCCAATACAATGAGCAGTCCTTC.

This clonotype showed up just once. The chain carries TRBV19 and TRBJ1-2, with a weak D call TRBD1 (5 bases). The CDR3 runs 14 residues. The V gene's germline CDR1 is LNHDA and CDR2 SQIVND (reference sequence). V was pared by 5 bases and J by 6 bases, with 16 bases between. The CDR3 loop is CASSPPGPRDGYTF. The CDR3 DNA follows: TGTGCCAGTAGTCCACCGGGGCCCCGAGATGGCTACACCTTC.

In the case of this clonotype: The germline gene is not matched at one end of the junction; a read error may be the cause. V and J are TRBV19 and TRBJ2-2, with TRBD2 identical over 8 bases. In germline, CDR1 is LNHDA, CDR2 SQIVND (reference sequence). The CDR3 is made up of 15 amino acids. The CDR3 reads CASAQRGRNAGALFF. In DNA form, the CDR3 reads TGTGCCAGCGCTCAGCGGGGGAGAAACGCCGGGGCGCTGTTTTTT.

A note on this clonotype: This may stem from a read error, because a much larger clone lies one nucleotide away. The chain uses TRBV6-1 and TRBJ1-5; the match to TRBD1 covers 7 bases. The length of the CDR3 is 14 residues. Per germline, CDR1 MNHNS and CDR2 SASEGT. With 7 bases clipped from V and 4 bases from J, the junction kept 7 bases outside the gene matches. The CDR3 DNA sequence: TGTGCCAGCATTCAAGGGACAGCGAATCAGCCCCAGCATTTT. It encodes CASIQGTANQPQHF.